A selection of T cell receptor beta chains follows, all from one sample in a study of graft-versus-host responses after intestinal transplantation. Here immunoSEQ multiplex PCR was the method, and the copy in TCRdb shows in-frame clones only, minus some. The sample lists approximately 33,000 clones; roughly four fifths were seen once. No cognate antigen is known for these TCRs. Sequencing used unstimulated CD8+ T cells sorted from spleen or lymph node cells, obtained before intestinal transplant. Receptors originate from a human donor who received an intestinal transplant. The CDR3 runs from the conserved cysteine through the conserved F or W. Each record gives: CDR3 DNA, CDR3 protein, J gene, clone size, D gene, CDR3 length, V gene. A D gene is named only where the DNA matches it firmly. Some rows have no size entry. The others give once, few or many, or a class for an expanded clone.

CDR3 DNA: TGTGCCAGCAGCTTGGCCACAGGGATATCTGATAACACCATATATTTT
CDR3 protein: CASSLATGISDNTIYF
J gene: TRBJ1-3
clone size: few
D gene: NA
CDR3 length: 16
V gene: TRBV5-4

CDR3 DNA: TGTGCCAGCAGCCTAGGGACAGCGAACACTGAAGCTTTCTTT
CDR3 protein: CASSLGTANTEAFF
J gene: TRBJ1-1
clone size: NA
D gene: TRBD1
CDR3 length: 14
V gene: TRBV5-4

CDR3 DNA: TGTGCCAGCAGCTTAGATACCCCTAGAGTTTTGGGGGCTTTTGGAAACACCATATATTTT
CDR3 protein: CASSLDTPRVLGAFGNTIYF
J gene: TRBJ1-3
clone size: NA
D gene: NA
CDR3 length: 20
V gene: TRBV11-2

CDR3 DNA: TGTGCCAGCAGCCAAGTTTACACAGATACGCAGTATTTT
CDR3 protein: CASSQVYTDTQYF
J gene: TRBJ2-3
clone size: NA
D gene: NA
CDR3 length: 13
V gene: TRBV14

CDR3 DNA: TGTGCCAATGGGGCGCTTCACCAAGAGACCCAGTACTTC
CDR3 protein: CANGALHQETQYF
J gene: TRBJ2-5
clone size: NA
D gene: NA
CDR3 length: 13
V gene: TRBV28

CDR3 DNA: TGTGCCAGCAGCCCAACTAGCGCGTCTTCCTACGAGCAGTACTTC
CDR3 protein: CASSPTSASSYEQYF
J gene: TRBJ2-7
clone size: NA
D gene: TRBD2
CDR3 length: 15
V gene: TRBV7-8

CDR3 DNA: TGTGCCAGCAGTTTCCTTCCCGCTGGGGGGGAGCAGTACTTC
CDR3 protein: CASSFLPAGGEQYF
J gene: TRBJ2-7
clone size: NA
D gene: NA
CDR3 length: 14
V gene: TRBV27

CDR3 DNA: TGCGCCAGCAGCCAAGTCGGACAGGGCTATGGCTACACCTTC
CDR3 protein: CASSQVGQGYGYTF
J gene: TRBJ1-2
clone size: NA
D gene: TRBD1
CDR3 length: 14
V gene: TRBV4-1

CDR3 DNA: TGTGCCACCAGCAGAGATGGGGGGAGCGGAGATACGCAGTATTTT
CDR3 protein: CATSRDGGSGDTQYF
J gene: TRBJ2-3
clone size: NA
D gene: NA
CDR3 length: 15
V gene: TRBV15

CDR3 DNA: TGTGCCTGGACCAGGGCAGAGGCCTACGAGCAGTACTTC
CDR3 protein: CAWTRAEAYEQYF
J gene: TRBJ2-7
clone size: once
D gene: NA
CDR3 length: 13
V gene: TRBV30

CDR3 DNA: TGCGCCAGCAGCCAAGATACCGGACAGGGATACGAGCAGTACTTC
CDR3 protein: CASSQDTGQGYEQYF
J gene: TRBJ2-7
clone size: NA
D gene: TRBD1
CDR3 length: 15
V gene: TRBV4-1

CDR3 DNA: TGTGCCAGCAGCCCGGACAGTCCTCCGGGAAACACCATATATTTT
CDR3 protein: CASSPDSPPGNTIYF
J gene: TRBJ1-3
clone size: NA
D gene: NA
CDR3 length: 15
V gene: TRBV6-1

CDR3 DNA: TGTGCCATCAGTGAGAGTTCAGCGGGAGCTAGAAGTGAGCAGTTCTTC
CDR3 protein: CAISESSAGARSEQFF
J gene: TRBJ2-1
clone size: NA
D gene: TRBD2
CDR3 length: 16
V gene: TRBV10-3

CDR3 DNA: TGTGCCAGCAGCGAGGCAGGGGGGACAGGTCTCCCTGAAGCTTTCTTT
CDR3 protein: CASSEAGGTGLPEAFF
J gene: TRBJ1-1
clone size: NA
D gene: TRBD1
CDR3 length: 16
V gene: TRBV6-6

CDR3 DNA: TGCGCCAGCAGCCAGTGGGAGTCAGTAACGTATGGCTACACCTTC
CDR3 protein: CASSQWESVTYGYTF
J gene: TRBJ1-2
clone size: medium-sized
D gene: NA
CDR3 length: 15
V gene: TRBV4-1

CDR3 DNA: TGTGCCAGCAGTCGACAGGGGAGCTCTGGAAACACCATATATTTT
CDR3 protein: CASSRQGSSGNTIYF
J gene: TRBJ1-3
clone size: once
D gene: TRBD1
CDR3 length: 15
V gene: TRBV28

CDR3 DNA: TGTGCCAGCAGTAAGCTAGGCAGAAAGAACACTGAAGCTTTCTTT
CDR3 protein: CASSKLGRKNTEAFF
J gene: TRBJ1-1
clone size: NA
D gene: NA
CDR3 length: 15
V gene: TRBV6-1

CDR3 DNA: TGTGCCACCACCTTCGGGGGGCTAGGGCAGCCCCAGCATTTT
CDR3 protein: CATTFGGLGQPQHF
J gene: TRBJ1-5
clone size: NA
D gene: NA
CDR3 length: 14
V gene: TRBV6-1

CDR3 DNA: TGTGCCAGCAGCTTAGTCACGTCTGGACTACGGACGGAGACCCAGTACTTC
CDR3 protein: CASSLVTSGLRTETQYF
J gene: TRBJ2-5
clone size: NA
D gene: NA
CDR3 length: 17
V gene: TRBV7-6

CDR3 DNA: TGCAGCGACACCGACAGCGGGGAAGCTTTCTTT
CDR3 protein: CSDTDSGEAFF
J gene: TRBJ1-1
clone size: NA
D gene: NA
CDR3 length: 11
V gene: TRBV29-1

CDR3 DNA: TGTGCCAGCAGCCCACGGGTTCGGGAGACCCAGTACTTC
CDR3 protein: CASSPRVRETQYF
J gene: TRBJ2-5
clone size: NA
D gene: NA
CDR3 length: 13
V gene: TRBV7-7

CDR3 DNA: TGTGCCAGCAGTGAGGAGACAGGGGGTGGGGCAGATACGCAGTATTTT
CDR3 protein: CASSEETGGGADTQYF
J gene: TRBJ2-3
clone size: NA
D gene: TRBD1
CDR3 length: 16
V gene: TRBV6-1

CDR3 DNA: TGTGCCAGCAGCTTAAGCACAGGGGCCTACAATGAGCAGTTCTTC
CDR3 protein: CASSLSTGAYNEQFF
J gene: TRBJ2-1
clone size: NA
D gene: TRBD1
CDR3 length: 15
V gene: TRBV13

CDR3 DNA: TGTGCCAGCAGTTTTTGGGGGGGACAGGGGGACGCTTTCTTT
CDR3 protein: CASSFWGGQGDAFF
J gene: TRBJ1-1
clone size: NA
D gene: TRBD1
CDR3 length: 14
V gene: TRBV27

CDR3 DNA: TGCGCCAGCAGCTTAACACGGGGATACAATGAGCAGTTCTTC
CDR3 protein: CASSLTRGYNEQFF
J gene: TRBJ2-1
clone size: few
D gene: NA
CDR3 length: 14
V gene: TRBV5-1

CDR3 DNA: TGCGCCAGCAGCCCGGTTCTGAGTCACTCCTACGAGCAGTACTTC
CDR3 protein: CASSPVLSHSYEQYF
J gene: TRBJ2-7
clone size: NA
D gene: NA
CDR3 length: 15
V gene: TRBV4-1

CDR3 DNA: TGTGCCAGCAACTTACTTAAGAGCGAGCAGTACTTC
CDR3 protein: CASNLLKSEQYF
J gene: TRBJ2-7
clone size: NA
D gene: NA
CDR3 length: 12
V gene: TRBV5-6

CDR3 DNA: TGTGCCAGCAGCTCACGACCGGGACTAGCGGGGGGGAACACCGGGGAGCTGTTTTTT
CDR3 protein: CASSSRPGLAGGNTGELFF
J gene: TRBJ2-2
clone size: NA
D gene: TRBD2
CDR3 length: 19
V gene: TRBV7-9

CDR3 DNA: TGTGCCAGCAGCTGGACCCTAGGGGGCGCTGCCTATAATTCACCCCTCCACTTT
CDR3 protein: CASSWTLGGAAYNSPLHF
J gene: TRBJ1-6
clone size: NA
D gene: TRBD1
CDR3 length: 18
V gene: TRBV5-5

CDR3 DNA: TGTGCCAGCTCACTGGGATGGACAGGCGCCCCCCAATTGGAGCAGTTCTTC
CDR3 protein: CASSLGWTGAPQLEQFF
J gene: TRBJ2-1
clone size: once
D gene: TRBD1
CDR3 length: 17
V gene: TRBV18

CDR3 DNA: TGTGCCAGCAGAGCGGGACAGGGGGAAGATGAAGCTTTCTTT
CDR3 protein: CASRAGQGEDEAFF
J gene: TRBJ1-1
clone size: NA
D gene: TRBD1
CDR3 length: 14
V gene: TRBV6-5

CDR3 DNA: TGTGCCAGCAGTGAAGGCAGAATGTCCTACGAGCAGTACTTC
CDR3 protein: CASSEGRMSYEQYF
J gene: TRBJ2-7
clone size: NA
D gene: NA
CDR3 length: 14
V gene: TRBV2

CDR3 DNA: TGTGCCAGCATGGACAGGGGGCTCCCCTACGAGCAGTACTTC
CDR3 protein: CASMDRGLPYEQYF
J gene: TRBJ2-7
clone size: NA
D gene: TRBD1
CDR3 length: 14
V gene: TRBV19

CDR3 DNA: TGTGCCAGCAGCTTAGGACTGGAGGGGAGGCCCGGGGAGCTGTTTTTT
CDR3 protein: CASSLGLEGRPGELFF
J gene: TRBJ2-2
clone size: NA
D gene: NA
CDR3 length: 16
V gene: TRBV11-3

CDR3 DNA: TGTGCCAGCAGCTGGGAGCTAGCCAAAAACATTCAGTACTTC
CDR3 protein: CASSWELAKNIQYF
J gene: TRBJ2-4
clone size: NA
D gene: NA
CDR3 length: 14
V gene: TRBV11-2

CDR3 DNA: TGTGCCAGCAGCAATGGACTAGCGGGGTACAATGAGCAGTTCTTC
CDR3 protein: CASSNGLAGYNEQFF
J gene: TRBJ2-1
clone size: NA
D gene: TRBD2
CDR3 length: 15
V gene: TRBV28

CDR3 DNA: TGTGCCAGCAGCTTAGCGTCCACAACAGGGTACGAGCAGTACTTC
CDR3 protein: CASSLASTTGYEQYF
J gene: TRBJ2-7
clone size: once
D gene: NA
CDR3 length: 15
V gene: TRBV11-2

CDR3 DNA: TGCGCCAGCAGCCAAGATCTTGCTCTAGCGGGGGGGCACGACGAGCAGTACTTC
CDR3 protein: CASSQDLALAGGHDEQYF
J gene: TRBJ2-7
clone size: NA
D gene: TRBD2
CDR3 length: 18
V gene: TRBV4-1

CDR3 DNA: TGTGCCAAAGGGGACAGGCAAGAGACCCAGTACTTC
CDR3 protein: CAKGDRQETQYF
J gene: TRBJ2-5
clone size: NA
D gene: TRBD1
CDR3 length: 12
V gene: TRBV15

CDR3 DNA: TGCGCCAGCAGCTTGGGGCGGCTCGAGCAGTTCTTC
CDR3 protein: CASSLGRLEQFF
J gene: TRBJ2-1
clone size: few
D gene: NA
CDR3 length: 12
V gene: TRBV5-1